This is a list of T cell receptor beta chains from one sample in a study of T-cell reconstitution after alpha-beta-depleted transplantation in children. TCRdb re-derived calls from the PCR reads in MiXCR, one entry per CDR3 protein. The data contain about 500,000 distinct CDR3 sequences, approximately 32% of them singletons. The starting material was PBMCs from the stem cell graft donor, obtained from the stem cell graft. All receptors derive from a human donor who donated a stem cell graft to a child with aplastic anemia. Both conserved end residues are part of each CDR3.

v_call	j_call	cdr3_aa
TRBV18	TRBJ1-4	CASSDVRGLANEKLFF
TRBV5-1	TRBJ1-1	CASSSGKGENTEAFF
TRBV4-3	TRBJ2-1	CASSQEGPRRGKPYNEQFF
TRBV20-1	TRBJ2-1	CSATTIAGPTYNEQFF
TRBV18	TRBJ2-7	CASSPGTNYEQYF
TRBV10-3	TRBJ1-1	CAAKAVKDTEAFF
TRBV12-3/TRBV12-4	TRBJ2-7	CASSLTLGWREYRYEQYF
TRBV6-5	TRBJ1-1	CASSYGRQGNTEAFF
TRBV12-3/TRBV12-4	TRBJ1-1	CASRPLGRPEAFF
TRBV2	TRBJ2-1	CASRGTSGLYNEQFF
TRBV6-5	TRBJ2-1	CASSHSVPAGGRGEQFF
TRBV27	TRBJ1-1	CTSSLSEAFF
TRBV4-2	TRBJ1-1	CASSLAGGQTNTEAFF
TRBV7-3	TRBJ2-7	CASSRAASGNHEQYF
TRBV7-2	TRBJ2-5	CASSTTGTDNSQYF
TRBV5-1	TRBJ2-1	CASSLGDSFPYNEQFF
TRBV6-2/TRBV6-3	TRBJ2-3	CASRSSAGVTSDTQYF
TRBV29-1	TRBJ1-1	CSCGVWTEAFF
TRBV12-3/TRBV12-4	TRBJ2-3	CASSLPENTDTQYF
TRBV29-1	TRBJ2-3	CSVEGDRLYTDTQYF